This T cell receptor (beta chain) is from a study of human thymus T cells. Notes on the study in general: Related research described strongly overlapping thymic repertoires in unrelated people.

As regards this clone: Antigen: not known.

Sequencing used immunoSEQ multiplex PCR; TCRdb keeps in-frame clones, though not all of them. The sample lists roughly 130,000 clones, 90% to 95% occurring once. The CDR3 sequence is 18 residues long. With 1 base removed from V and 2 bases from J, the gap between germline ends came to 20 bases. CDR1 and CDR2 (germline): SGHNT, YENEEA. Resections from corrective heart surgery supplied the thymus tissue. It was healthy Finnish infants having corrective surgery for congenital heart defects who were the donors. This TCR came from a boy in the first two years of life with a congenital heart defect but otherwise immunologically healthy. The rearrangement links TRBV11-3 to TRBJ2-5; D tentatively fits TRBD1 or TRBD2 (5 bases each). Sequences were obtained from thymus tissue. CDR3 protein: CASSLAREFHVKQETQYF. CDR3 nucleotide sequence: TGTGCCAGCAGCTTAGCCAGGGAGTTTCACGTAAAACAAGAGACCCAGTACTTC.